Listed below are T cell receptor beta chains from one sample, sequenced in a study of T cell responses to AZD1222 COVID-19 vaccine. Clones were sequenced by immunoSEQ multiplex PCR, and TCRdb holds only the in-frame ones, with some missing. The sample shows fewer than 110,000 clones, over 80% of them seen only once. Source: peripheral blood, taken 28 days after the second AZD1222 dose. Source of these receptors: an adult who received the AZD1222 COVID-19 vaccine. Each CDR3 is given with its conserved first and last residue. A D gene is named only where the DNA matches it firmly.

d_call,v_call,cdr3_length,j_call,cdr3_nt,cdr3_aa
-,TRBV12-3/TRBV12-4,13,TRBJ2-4,TGTGCCAGCACCGAAGGCCCGGGCAGGGTTCAGTACTTC,CASTEGPGRVQYF
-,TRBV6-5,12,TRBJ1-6,TGTGCCAGCAGTTACTCATCATCACCCCTCCACTTT,CASSYSSSPLHF
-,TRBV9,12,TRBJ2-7,TGTGCCAGCAGCGCGAGGGCCTACGAGCAGTACTTC,CASSARAYEQYF
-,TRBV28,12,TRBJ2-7,TGTGCCAGCAGTCCGGGCCTGCTAGAGCAGTACTTC,CASSPGLLEQYF
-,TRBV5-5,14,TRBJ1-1,TGTGCCAGCAGCTTGGGAAGCATGAACACTGAAGCTTTCTTT,CASSLGSMNTEAFF
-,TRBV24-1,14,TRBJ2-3,TGTGCCACCAGTGATTTGGACCGCACAGATACGCAGTATTTT,CATSDLDRTDTQYF
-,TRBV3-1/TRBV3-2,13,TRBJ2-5,TGTGCCAGCAGCCAGTTAGACCAAGAGACCCAGTACTTC,CASSQLDQETQYF
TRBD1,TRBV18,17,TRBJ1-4,TGTGCCAGCTCACCAGGCGGGACAGGGGGCCTTAATGAAAAACTGTTTTTT,CASSPGGTGGLNEKLFF
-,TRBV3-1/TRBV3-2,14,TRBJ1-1,TGTGCCAGCAGCCAAGATCATGTGAACACTGAAGCTTTCTTT,CASSQDHVNTEAFF
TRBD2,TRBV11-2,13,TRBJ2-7,TGTGCCAGCAGCTTAGAGGGGGAGGGGGAGCAGTACTTC,CASSLEGEGEQYF
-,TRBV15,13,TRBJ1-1,TGTGCCACCAGCAGAGGCAGCAGGATTGAAGCTTTCTTT,CATSRGSRIEAFF
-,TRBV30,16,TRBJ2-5,TGTGCCTGGAGCGCAGGGACCGGGACTCCCCAAGAGACCCAGTACTTC,CAWSAGTGTPQETQYF
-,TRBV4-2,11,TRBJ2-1,TGTGCCAGCAGCCCGGGGGATGAGCAGTTCTTC,CASSPGDEQFF
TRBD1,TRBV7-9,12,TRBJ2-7,TGTGCCAGCAGCCTCTCGGGACAGACTCAGTACTTC,CASSLSGQTQYF
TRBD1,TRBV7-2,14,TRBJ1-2,TGTGCCAGCAGCGTAGACAGGGCCAACTATGGCTACACCTTC,CASSVDRANYGYTF
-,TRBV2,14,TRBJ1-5,TGTGCCAGCAGTCCCCAAAATAGCAATCAGCCCCAGCATTTT,CASSPQNSNQPQHF